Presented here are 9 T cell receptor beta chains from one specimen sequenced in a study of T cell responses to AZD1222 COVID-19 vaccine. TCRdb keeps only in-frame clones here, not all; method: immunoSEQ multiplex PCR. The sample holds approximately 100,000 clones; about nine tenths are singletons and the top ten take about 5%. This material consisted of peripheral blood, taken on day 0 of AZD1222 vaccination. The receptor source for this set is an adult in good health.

The CDR3 here is CASSQGQTGANVLTF. The CDR3, as DNA: TGCGCCAGCAGCCAAGGGCAGACTGGGGCCAACGTCCTGACTTTC. The chain links TRBV4-3 to TRBJ2-6; D is undetermined. Trimming shortened V by 1 base and J by 2 bases, and 6 bases separated the two germline ends. The CDR3 runs to 15 residues. The germline V gene has CDR1 LGHNA and CDR2 YSLEER.

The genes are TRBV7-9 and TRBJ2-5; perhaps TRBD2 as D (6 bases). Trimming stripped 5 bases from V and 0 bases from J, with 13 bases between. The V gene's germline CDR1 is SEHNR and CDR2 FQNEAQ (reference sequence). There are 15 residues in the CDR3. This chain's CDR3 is CASSPIRGNQETQYF. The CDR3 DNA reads TGTGCCAGCAGCCCCATCCGGGGGAACCAAGAGACCCAGTACTTC.

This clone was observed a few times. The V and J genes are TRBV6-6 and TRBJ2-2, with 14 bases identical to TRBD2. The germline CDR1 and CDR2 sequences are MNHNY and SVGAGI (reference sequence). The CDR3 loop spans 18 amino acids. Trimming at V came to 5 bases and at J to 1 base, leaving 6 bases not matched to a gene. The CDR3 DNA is TGTGCCAGCAGTCCACGGACTAGCGGGGGGAAGAACACCGGGGAGCTGTTTTTT. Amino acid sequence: CASSPRTSGGKNTGELFF.

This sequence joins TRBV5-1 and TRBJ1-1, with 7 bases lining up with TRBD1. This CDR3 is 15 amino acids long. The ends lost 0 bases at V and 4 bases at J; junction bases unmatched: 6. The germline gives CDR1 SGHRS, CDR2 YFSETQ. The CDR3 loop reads CASSLVGGGFTEAFF. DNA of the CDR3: TGCGCCAGCAGCTTGGTAGGGGGCGGGTTCACTGAAGCTTTCTTT. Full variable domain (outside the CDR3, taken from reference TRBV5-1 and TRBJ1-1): KAGVTQTPRYLIKTRGQQVTLSCSPISGHRSVSWYQQTPGQGLQFLFEYFSETQRNKGNFPGRFSGRQFSNSRSEMNVSTLELGDSALYLCASSLVGGGFTEAFFGQGTRLTVV.

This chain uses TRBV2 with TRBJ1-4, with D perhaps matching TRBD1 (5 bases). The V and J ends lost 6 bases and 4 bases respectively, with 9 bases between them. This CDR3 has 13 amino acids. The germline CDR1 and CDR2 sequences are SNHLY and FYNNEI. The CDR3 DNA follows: TGTGCCAGCAGAAGACAGAGTAATGAAAAACTGTTTTTT. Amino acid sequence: CASRRQSNEKLFF.

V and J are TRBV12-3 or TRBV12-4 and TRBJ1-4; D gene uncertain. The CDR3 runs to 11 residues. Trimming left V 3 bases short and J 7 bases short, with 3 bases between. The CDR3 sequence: CASSLSEKLFF. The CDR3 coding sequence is TGTGCCAGCAGTTTGAGTGAAAAACTGTTTTTT.

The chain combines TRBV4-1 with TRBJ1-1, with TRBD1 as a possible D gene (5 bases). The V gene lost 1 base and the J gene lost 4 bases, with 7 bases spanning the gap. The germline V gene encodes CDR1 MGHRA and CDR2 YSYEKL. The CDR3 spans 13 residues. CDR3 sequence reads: CASSQGQGTEAFF. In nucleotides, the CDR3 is TGCGCCAGCAGCCAAGGGCAGGGCACTGAAGCTTTCTTT.

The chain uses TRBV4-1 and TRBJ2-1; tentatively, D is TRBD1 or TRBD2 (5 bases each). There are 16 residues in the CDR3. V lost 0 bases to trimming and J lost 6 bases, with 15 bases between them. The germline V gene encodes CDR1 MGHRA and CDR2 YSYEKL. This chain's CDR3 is CASSQEGGGWLNEQFF. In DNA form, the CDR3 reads TGCGCCAGCAGCCAAGAGGGTGGGGGATGGCTCAATGAGCAGTTCTTC.

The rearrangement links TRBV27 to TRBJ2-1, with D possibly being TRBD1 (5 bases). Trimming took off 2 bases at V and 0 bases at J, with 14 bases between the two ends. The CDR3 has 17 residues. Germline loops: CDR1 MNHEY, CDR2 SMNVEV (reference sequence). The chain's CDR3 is CASSLGWGKSSYNEQFF. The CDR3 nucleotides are TGTGCCAGCAGTTTAGGGTGGGGCAAGAGCTCCTACAATGAGCAGTTCTTC.